Described below is a single TCR beta chain sequence and its context. This sample stems from a study of OX40 agonist ivuxolimab in advanced cancers. Method: immunoSEQ multiplex PCR; TCRdb's copy keeps in-frame clones and lacks some. The repertoire holds tens of thousands of clones, with 87% as singletons. This CDR3 region has 12 residues. Trimming stripped 1 base from V and 4 bases from J, with 7 bases between. CDR1 and CDR2 from the germline V gene are SQVTM and ANQGSEA. The TCR originated in an adult with an advanced solid tumor such as melanoma, head and neck, liver or kidney cancer. The rearrangement uses TRBV29-1 and TRBJ2-5; a possible D gene is TRBD2 (5 bases). Sequenced material: CD4+ or CD8+ T cells sorted from blood, taken in a trial of the OX40 agonist ivuxolimab. The CDR3: CSVEASRETQYF. The CDR3 DNA follows: TGCAGCGTTGAAGCTAGCAGAGAGACCCAGTACTTC.